This TCR beta chain was observed in a study of blood T cell repertoires in COVID-19. Data came from immunoSEQ multiplex PCR; TCRdb stores just in-frame clones and leaves some out. The data contain 300,000 to 450,000 clones, roughly 86% of them seen just once; the ten biggest clones take up over 1%. The germline V gene has CDR1 KGHSH and CDR2 LQKENI. The ends lost 4 bases at V and 4 bases at J; junction bases unmatched: 6. The CDR3 runs to 14 residues. V usage is TRBV18 and J usage is TRBJ2-7, with TRBD1 identical over 8 bases. The TCR was taken from a woman under 40 who had been exposed to COVID-19. Sequencing used PBMCs or T cells enriched from blood (not recorded which). Here the CDR3 DNA reads TGTGCCAGCTCACGGGGACAGGATTTATACGAGCAGTACTTC. Translating gives CASSRGQDLYEQYF.